These 18 T cell receptor beta chains originate from one sample sequenced in a study of human T cells and chemical hapten exposure. Indicated time point: patch test 3, about 24 weeks after DPC sensitization. As for treatment: therapeutic diphenylcyclopropenone sensitization with weekly scalp DPC. MiXCR, run by TCRdb on the RACE reads, gives a single entry per CDR3 protein. The data contain some 90,000 distinct CDR3 sequences, approximately 10% of them seen just once; the ten biggest clones take up around 1%. The material sequenced was whole blood, taken in connection with sensitization to the hapten diphenylcyclopropenone (DPC). All receptors derive from a woman in her twenties or thirties with alopecia areata. Some clones in this sample may be carry-over from other donors' samples.

This rearrangement joins TRBV29-1 to TRBJ1-1; D might be TRBD1 (5 bases). This CDR3 is built from 14 residues. The germline CDR1 and CDR2 sequences are SQVTM and ANQGSEA. V lost 4 bases, J lost 4 bases, and 16 bases lay in between. The CDR3 DNA sequence: TGCAGCGTTGTCACCCAGGGCGCGTTCACTGAAGCTTTCTTT. Translating it yields CSVVTQGAFTEAFF.

This clonotype has ten or more counts. The chain employs TRBV28 and TRBJ1-5; D possibly corresponds to TRBD1 (5 bases). The CDR3 length is 16 residues. The V gene's germline CDR1 is MDHEN and CDR2 SYDVKM. Trimming removed 5 bases at V and 0 bases at J, with 14 bases between. The CDR3 DNA follows: TGTGCCAGCAGTCCGACTACAGGATTTAGCAATCAGCCCCAGCATTTT. It translates to CASSPTTGFSNQPQHF.

Ten or more counts support this clonotype. The chain employs TRBV20-1 and TRBJ2-7; 10 bases agree with TRBD2. The V segment lost 3 bases and the J segment 2 bases; nucleotides outside the gene matches: 7. Looked up from germline, CDR1 is DFQATT and CDR2 is SNEGSKA (reference sequence). There are 15 residues in the CDR3. The CDR3 here is CSASPLTSGPYEQYF. CDR3 DNA: TGCAGTGCTAGCCCGCTGACTAGCGGGCCCTACGAGCAGTACTTC.

This clonotype was found a few times. The rearrangement joins TRBV11-2 to TRBJ2-1; D ambiguous. The CDR3 runs 13 residues. Trimming stripped 4 bases from V and 4 bases from J, with 8 bases between. Germline lookup yields CDR1 SGHAT and CDR2 FQNNGV. The CDR3 protein is CASSYQTYNEQFF. The CDR3 nucleotides read TGTGCCAGCAGCTACCAAACTTACAATGAGCAGTTCTTC.

This clonotype was counted many times. The chain links TRBV19 to TRBJ2-3; the match to TRBD2 covers 8 bases. The length of the CDR3 is 14 residues. V shed 8 bases and J 2 bases; nucleotides not matched to a gene: 6. Germline lookup yields CDR1 LNHDA and CDR2 SQIVND (reference sequence). Here the CDR3 reads CASSAGGNTDTQYF. The CDR3 DNA sequence: TGTGCCAGTTCGGCGGGGGGAAACACAGATACGCAGTATTTT.

This clonotype was seen a handful of times. V and J are TRBV10-3 and TRBJ1-1, with D hard to call. Germline loops: CDR1 ENHRY, CDR2 SYGVKD. The CDR3 is 13 amino acids. Trimming removed 4 bases at V and 1 base at J, with 7 bases between. CDR3 protein: CAISVEKNTEAFF. The CDR3 DNA is TGTGCCATCAGTGTTGAGAAGAACACTGAAGCTTTCTTT.

J is TRBJ2-5 and V is TRBV7-8; D unresolved. Per the germline V gene, CDR1 is SGHVS and CDR2 is FQNEAQ. Deletions cut 5 bases from V and 2 bases from J, with 12 bases between. The CDR3 is made up of 14 amino acids. The CDR3 bases are TGTGCCAGCAGCCCAGGCGTCGGACAAGAGACCCAGTACTTC. Protein: CASSPGVGQETQYF.

This clonotype has ten or more counts. The CDR3 nucleotides are TGTGCCAGCAGTGAATATGCAGGACAAGAGACCCAGTACTTC. Protein: CASSEYAGQETQYF. This sequence joins TRBV2 and TRBJ2-5; D gene uncertain. Trimming pared 2 bases from V and 2 bases from J, leaving 9 bases between. The CDR3 totals 14 residues. The germline gives CDR1 SNHLY, CDR2 FYNNEI.

This rearrangement joins TRBV29-1 to TRBJ2-5; 10 nucleotides align to TRBD2. CDR3 length: 17 residues. Germline CDR1 is SQVTM and CDR2 is ANQGSEA. Trimming cost V 4 bases and J 0 bases; bases outside gene matches: 11. The CDR3 sequence: CSVALGTSDMYQETQYF. The CDR3 DNA follows: TGCAGCGTTGCATTAGGGACTAGCGACATGTACCAAGAGACCCAGTACTTC.

The chain carries TRBV7-2 and TRBJ1-5; the D is unclear. The CDR3 totals 15 residues. Germline loops: CDR1 SGHTA, CDR2 FQGNSA. Between the trimmed V and J ends, which lost 1 base and 1 base, there was a span of 8 bases. The CDR3 coding sequence is TGTGCCAGCAGCTTAGATGGGAAGAGCAATCAGCCCCAGCATTTT. Translated: CASSLDGKSNQPQHF.

This clonotype was seen ten or more times. The chain uses TRBV29-1 and TRBJ1-4; 8 nucleotides line up with TRBD1. CDR1 is SQVTM and CDR2 is ANQGSEA in the germline V gene. This CDR3 region has 14 residues. The V segment lost 2 bases and the J segment 8 bases; nucleotides outside the gene matches: 7. The CDR3 protein is CSVETGQGDEKLFF. In nucleotides, the CDR3 is TGCAGCGTTGAAACCGGACAGGGAGACGAAAAACTGTTTTTT.

This clonotype was counted ten times or more. V is TRBV5-5 and J is TRBJ2-7, with 10 bases aligning to TRBD1. The V segment lost 0 bases and the J segment 1 base; nucleotides outside the gene matches: 4. This CDR3 has 16 amino acids. Germline V CDR1 and CDR2: SGHKS, YYEKEE (reference sequence). CDR3 coding DNA: TGTGCCAGCAGCTTGGGAGGGACAGGGGTTTCCTACGAGCAGTACGTC. It yields the protein CASSLGGTGVSYEQYV.

Only a few counts were recorded for this clonotype. The chain couples TRBV5-1 to TRBJ2-3; either TRBD1 or TRBD2 may supply D (5 bases each). This CDR3 region has 16 residues. Germline V CDR1 and CDR2: SGHRS, YFSETQ. V lost 0 bases and J 4 bases, leaving 15 bases between the germline ends. The DNA of the CDR3 is TGCGCCAGCAGCTTGGGACGGGGCCATCCAGCAGATACGCAGTATTTT. This codes for CASSLGRGHPADTQYF.

Turning to this clonotype: At one end the junction does not follow the germline gene, possibly because of a read error. V gene TRBV10-3 combines with J gene TRBJ1-1; unclear D gene. The CDR3 is made up of 14 amino acids. Germline values: CDR1 ENHRY, CDR2 SYGVKD. In DNA, the CDR3 is TGTGCCACCAGTGAGGAGGCGATGAACACTGAAGCTTTCTTT. Its protein product is CATSEEAMNTEAFF.

The sample holds many counts of this clonotype. The CDR3 DNA sequence: TGTGCCAGCAGTTGGAGGGTGGTAGGCGGCTACACCTTC. This codes for CASSWRVVGGYTF. The chain couples TRBV28 to TRBJ1-2; D gene uncertain. Trimming removed 4 bases from V and 8 bases from J, with 14 bases in between. Germline loops: CDR1 MDHEN, CDR2 SYDVKM. The CDR3 sequence is 13 residues long.

The chain links TRBV20-1 to TRBJ2-1; tentative D call: TRBD2 (7 bases). The V gene's germline CDR1 is DFQATT and CDR2 SNEGSKA (reference sequence). CDR3 length: 17 residues. V was cut by 6 bases and J by 0 bases, with 21 bases left in between. Here the CDR3 DNA reads TGCAGTGCCTCAAAGTTAGGGGGGGCCCACTCCTACAATGAGCAGTTCTTC. It is translated as CSASKLGGAHSYNEQFF.

This rearrangement joins TRBV7-3 to TRBJ2-3; D gene ambiguous. Germline CDR1 SGHTA, CDR2 FQGTGA. This CDR3 region has 13 residues. V was cut by 5 bases and J by 2 bases, with 8 bases left in between. CDR3 amino acids: CASSKGITDTQYF. CDR3 bases: TGTGCCAGCAGCAAGGGAATCACAGATACGCAGTATTTT.

The chain couples TRBV20-1 to TRBJ2-5, with 9 bases aligning to TRBD2. V lost 6 bases to trimming and J lost 5 bases; unmatched junction nucleotides: 19. Per germline, CDR1 DFQATT and CDR2 SNEGSKA (reference sequence). The CDR3 covers 17 residues. Written as DNA, the CDR3 is TGCAGTGCCTTTGATGATAGGCGGGGGGGCCGGGATGAGACCCAGTACTTC. This sequence encodes CSAFDDRRGGRDETQYF.